This T cell receptor (beta chain) came from a study of shared clonotypes between healthy human individuals. Study outcomes and limitations: The study found roughly 5% of naive CD4 clonotypes shared across several donors. On the whole, naive subsets had larger estimated richness than memory subsets had.

TCRdb keeps only in-frame clones here, not all; method: immunoSEQ multiplex PCR. The sample gives approximately 2,000,000 clones, around 92% of which show up once; approximately 0.41% is in the top ten. Germline CDR1 and CDR2: SGHRS and YFSETQ. V lost 3 bases to trimming and J lost 3 bases; unmatched junction nucleotides: 6. The CDR3 runs 15 residues. Concerning this clone: Its specificity is not known. The same CDR3 can be traced to other DNA sequences in this sample.

The V gene is TRBV5-1, the J gene TRBJ2-1; TRBD1 aligns across 7 bases. Sample: naive CD4+ T cells from PBMCs. Indicated subset: CD45RA+ positively selected. The receptor's source is a young man in good health. Some clones in this sample may be carry-over from other donors' samples. Here the CDR3 reads CASSSGQPLYNEQFF. CDR3 coding DNA: TGCGCCAGCAGCTCGGGACAGCCCCTCTACAATGAGCAGTTCTTC.